The 7 T cell receptor beta chains presented below share a single source sample, sequenced in a study of neurological immune-mediated disorders. TCRdb passed the 5' RACE reads through MiXCR, listing each CDR3 protein once. This sample has over 75,000 distinct CDR3 sequences, with approximately 5.8% found just once. Time point specified: longitudinal time-point 2. Sequencing input: PBMCs. These receptor sequences come from a woman between 55 and 75 years old with multiple sclerosis.

This clonotype appeared many times. The chain recombines TRBV4-1 with TRBJ1-2; D not resolved. Germline V gene data show CDR1 as MGHRA and CDR2 as YSYEKL. V was cut by 0 bases and J by 0 bases, with 11 bases left in between. The CDR3 sequence is 16 residues long. DNA of the CDR3: TGCGCCAGCAGCCAAGATACGCGTGCAGCTAACTATGGCTACACCTTC. This gives the protein CASSQDTRAANYGYTF.

This clonotype was counted many times. This chain connects TRBV9 to TRBJ1-1; D not resolved. The CDR3 is made up of 17 amino acids. CDR1 SGDLS and CDR2 YYNGEE come from the germline V gene. The V and J ends lost 0 bases and 1 base respectively, with 16 bases between them. Here the CDR3 DNA reads TGTGCCAGCAGCGTAGAAGAGAGGACCCTTAAGAACACTGAAGCTTTCTTT. It specifies CASSVEERTLKNTEAFF. Together with reference TRBV9 and TRBJ1-1, the CDR3 gives the full variable domain: DSGVTQTPKHLITATGQRVTLRCSPRSGDLSVYWYQQSLDQGLQFLIQYYNGEERAKGNILERFSAQQFPDLHSELNLSSLELGDSALYFCASSVEERTLKNTEAFFGQGTRLTVV.

The CDR3: CASSSQGPPNTEAFF. CDR3 nucleotides: TGCGCCAGCAGCTCACAGGGGCCTCCTAACACTGAAGCTTTCTTT. The chain couples TRBV5-1 to TRBJ1-1; 7 bases align to TRBD1. This CDR3 contains 15 residues. Per the germline V gene, CDR1 is SGHRS and CDR2 is YFSETQ. V shed 3 bases and J 2 bases; nucleotides not matched to a gene: 7.

There are a few counts of this clonotype. A much larger clone is a single base away; this may be a read error. This chain uses TRBV6-5 with TRBJ2-1, with TRBD2 identical over 8 bases. CDR3 length equals 14 residues. Germline trimming cut 1 base from V and 7 bases from J; bases unmatched to any gene: 3. CDR1 MNHEY and CDR2 SVGAGI come from the germline V gene. The CDR3 DNA is TGTGCCAGCAGTTACTTGACTAGCGAGAATGAGCAGTTCTTC. This translates into CASSYLTSENEQFF.

The chain carries TRBV18 and TRBJ2-1, with 8 bases matching TRBD2. The germline CDR1 and CDR2 sequences are KGHSH and LQKENI. After removal of 7 bases from V and 4 bases from J, the junction contained 12 bases not matched to a gene. The CDR3 consists of 16 residues. The DNA of the CDR3 is TGTGCCAGCTGGACAACCGGGACTAGAGGATACAATGAGCAGTTCTTC. It yields the protein CASWTTGTRGYNEQFF.

This clonotype was counted many times. The J gene is TRBJ2-2, the V gene TRBV28; D is perhaps TRBD1 (6 bases). The ends were cut back, 10 bases at V and 4 bases at J, with 22 bases in the middle. From germline, CDR1 is MDHEN and CDR2 SYDVKM. CDR3 size: 16 residues. The CDR3 protein is CATTTRARGTTGELFF. The CDR3 DNA reads TGTGCCACCACCACCCGGGCAAGGGGGACCACCGGGGAGCTGTTTTTT.

This clonotype was seen repeatedly, ten times or more. In DNA form, the CDR3 reads TGTGCCACCAGCAGAGCCGGAGGGGAATATGGCTACACCTTC. This encodes CATSRAGGEYGYTF. This chain connects TRBV15 to TRBJ1-2; D is perhaps TRBD1 (5 bases). Trimming took 1 base from V and 5 from J, leaving 11 bases between them. The CDR3 extends over 14 amino acids. Germline lookup yields CDR1 LNHNV and CDR2 YYDKDF (reference sequence).